This TCR beta chain was retrieved from a study of cytomegalovirus exposure and HLA in healthy donors. As to this clone: Antigen: not known.

Primers included in the PCR were 60 Vbeta and 13 Jbeta primers. Assay used: immunoSEQ multiplex PCR; TCRdb lists only in-frame clones, some missing. The sample has 190,000 or so clones; roughly 80% are singletons. CDR1 SGHVS and CDR2 FQNEAQ come from the germline V gene. Trimming stripped 5 bases from V and 1 base from J, with 9 bases between. The CDR3 totals 13 residues. Study-wide findings and caveats: Being productive about 90% or about 30% of the time was typical of most TCR beta V segments in an earlier analysis.

This sequence originates from a man aged 50 to 60 in good health and CMV-seronegative. The chain links TRBV7-8 to TRBJ2-7; D remains unclear. Sequenced material: PBMCs. The DNA for the CDR3 is TGTGCCAGCAGCCCCCCCCTTTCCTACGAGCAGTACTTC. Translation gives CASSPPLSYEQYF.